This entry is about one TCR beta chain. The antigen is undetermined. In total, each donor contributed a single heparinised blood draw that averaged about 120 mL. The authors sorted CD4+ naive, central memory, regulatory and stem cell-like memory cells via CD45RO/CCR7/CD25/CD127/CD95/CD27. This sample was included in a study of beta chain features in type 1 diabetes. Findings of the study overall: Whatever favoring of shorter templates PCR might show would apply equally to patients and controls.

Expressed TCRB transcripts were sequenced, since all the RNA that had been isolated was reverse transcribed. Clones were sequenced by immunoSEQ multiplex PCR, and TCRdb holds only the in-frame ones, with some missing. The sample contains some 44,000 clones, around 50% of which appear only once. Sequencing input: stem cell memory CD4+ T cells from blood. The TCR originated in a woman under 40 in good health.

The CDR3 DNA is TGTGCCAGCTCAGAGGGACAGAATCAGCCCCAGCATTTT. It specifies CASSEGQNQPQHF. The chain carries TRBV18 and TRBJ1-5; 7 bases match TRBD1. The V gene's germline CDR1 is KGHSH and CDR2 LQKENI. The CDR3 sequence is 13 residues long. Losses at the gene ends were 5 bases for V and 4 bases for J; bases not matched to a gene: 2.